This T cell receptor (beta chain) was obtained from a study of molecular identifiers for immune sequencing clone quantification. Across the study: For replicates, RNA isolated from around 20,000 or 100,000 naive CD8 cells was divided into five portions, of which four were sequenced.

It was with previously described methods and listed TCR primers that bulk TCR libraries were made. TCRdb redid the calling of the PCR reads with MiXCR, one entry per CDR3 protein. The sample lists about 320,000 distinct CDR3 sequences, around 21% occurring once. The CDR3 runs 15 residues. J gave up 0 bases and V 4 bases, and 3 bases lay outside the gene matches. CDR1 is SGHVS, CDR2 FNYEAQ, per germline. The specimen sequenced was naive CD8+ T cells from blood, with Jurkat cell RNA spiked in. Subset indicated: FACS-sorted CD8+CD4-CCR7+CD45RA+ naive T cells. The origin of this receptor is a human donor in good health. Some libraries in this study had Jurkat cell RNA spiked in. The chain has TRBV7-6 and TRBJ2-3, with TRBD1 matching over 8 bases. The CDR3 reads CASSWTGSSTDTQYF. The CDR3 coding sequence is TGTGCCAGCAGCTGGACAGGGTCTAGCACAGATACGCAGTATTTT.